The next 30 T cell receptor beta chains were all read from a single sample in a study of blood T cells in healthy people across ages. Next came a second PCR, run for about 6 to 12 cycles, which used a sample-barcoded 5' primer along with a J-beta primer mix. TCRdb re-called the 5' RACE reads through MiXCR, storing one row per CDR3 protein. The repertoire consists of 500,000 to 650,000 distinct CDR3 sequences, with about 25% occurring once and the leading ten covering over 3.5%. These data were also filed under a second study, of T cells of mothers and their children.

The sample consisted of blood. The receptors here all came from a boy younger than 10 in good health.

This clonotype turned up a few times. CDR3 sequence reads: CASSLGDYPYEQYF. In DNA, the CDR3 is TGTGCCAGCAGTCTTGGGGACTACCCCTACGAGCAGTACTTC. This chain links TRBV27 with TRBJ2-5, with 7 bases fitting TRBD2. The end of the DNA is better explained by TRBJ2-7, so the J call may be wrong. The CDR3 is 14 residues long. Germline lookup yields CDR1 MNHEY and CDR2 SMNVEV (reference sequence).

The rearrangement joins TRBV25-1 to TRBJ2-5, with 8 bases lining up with TRBD2. The CDR3 sequence is 15 residues long. J gave up 5 bases and V 3 bases, and 8 bases lay outside the gene matches. Germline V gives CDR1 MGHDK, CDR2 SYGVNS. The CDR3 coding sequence is TGTGCCAGCAGTGATGCATTGCGGGGGGCGGAGACCCAGTACTTC. This translates into CASSDALRGAETQYF.

The chain couples TRBV29-1 to TRBJ2-3; 7 bases fit TRBD1. Per germline, CDR1 SQVTM and CDR2 ANQGSEA. The junction had 7 bases not matched to a gene; V was cut back by 7 bases and J by 3 bases. The CDR3 is made up of 13 amino acids. CDR3 DNA: TGCAGCGCCGGGACAGCGCATACAGATACGCAGTATTTT. It specifies CSAGTAHTDTQYF.

The genes are TRBV5-1 and TRBJ2-4, with 10 positions matching TRBD1. This CDR3 has 14 amino acids. Germline loops: CDR1 SGHRS, CDR2 YFSETQ. Losses at the gene ends were 3 bases for V and 8 bases for J; bases not matched to a gene: 5. The CDR3 DNA is TGCGCCAGCAGCTCGGGACAGGGGTTCTACATTCAGTACTTC. This codes for CASSSGQGFYIQYF. The complete variable domain, with remaining parts taken from reference TRBV5-1 and TRBJ2-4, reads KAGVTQTPRYLIKTRGQQVTLSCSPISGHRSVSWYQQTPGQGLQFLFEYFSETQRNKGNFPGRFSGRQFSNSRSEMNVSTLELGDSALYLCASSSGQGFYIQYFGAGTRLSVL.

This clonotype has only a few counts. The chain couples TRBV29-1 to TRBJ2-5; TRBD2 matches at 13 bases. TRBJ2-1 matches the DNA end more closely, so the J call is doubtful. Germline assignment: CDR1 SQVTM and CDR2 ANQGSEA. The CDR3 spans 17 residues. As DNA, the CDR3 is TGCAGCGTTGAAGGGGTTGGGACTAGCGGGGTAATCAATGAGCAGTTCTTC. Protein: CSVEGVGTSGVINEQFF.

This clonotype was observed many times. DNA of the CDR3: TGTGCCAGCAGCTTAAAAAGTTCCTACGAGCAGTACTTC. Its protein is CASSLKSSYEQYF. The V and J genes are TRBV7-2 and TRBJ2-7, with no clear D. Per germline, CDR1 SGHTA and CDR2 FQGNSA. V was trimmed by 2 bases and J by 1 base, leaving 6 bases between them. CDR3 length: 13 residues.

This clonotype has more than one count but fewer than ten. V is TRBV7-8 and J is TRBJ2-5; tentative D call: TRBD2 (5 bases). The CDR3 loop spans 14 amino acids. Trimming cost V 3 bases and J 1 base, with 9 bases left between them. CDR1 and CDR2 from the germline V gene are SGHVS and FQNEAQ. In DNA form, the CDR3 reads TGTGCCAGCAGCTTTTGGGAGTCCCAAGAGACCCAGTACTTC. This sequence encodes CASSFWESQETQYF.

This clonotype showed up just a few times. V is TRBV11-1 and J is TRBJ2-5; 7 bases are a match to TRBD1. This CDR3 region has 13 residues. J lost 11 bases, V lost 5 bases, and 11 bases had no gene match. Looked up from germline, CDR1 is SGHAT and CDR2 is FQDESV (reference sequence). The CDR3 reads CASSPGGPQEQYF. CDR3 DNA: TGTGCCAGCAGCCCAGGGGGACCTCAGGAGCAGTACTTC.

This clonotype was found a few times. J is TRBJ2-5 and V is TRBV29-1; D perhaps matches TRBD2 (6 bases). This CDR3 contains 13 residues. V gave up 7 bases and J gave up 5 bases, with 17 bases separating them. Germline V gives CDR1 SQVTM, CDR2 ANQGSEA. DNA of the CDR3: TGCAGCGCAAGGCGGGATTCGGAGGAGACCCAGTACTTC. Translated: CSARRDSEETQYF.

This chain connects TRBV6-5 to TRBJ1-3, with D tentatively TRBD1 (5 bases). Germline loops: CDR1 MNHEY, CDR2 SVGAGI. Trimming took off 2 bases at V and 3 bases at J, with 11 bases between the two ends. The CDR3 consists of 15 residues. This CDR3 reads CASSYGGNLGNTIYF. The CDR3 bases are TGTGCCAGCAGTTACGGGGGGAATCTTGGAAACACCATATATTTT.

This clonotype was counted between two and nine times. Here the CDR3 reads CASSRRYNEQFF. Here the CDR3 DNA reads TGTGCCAGCTCGCGCCGGTACAATGAGCAGTTCTTC. This chain links TRBV7-2 with TRBJ2-1; D ambiguous. Germline CDR1 SGHTA, CDR2 FQGNSA. This CDR3 contains 12 residues. V lost 8 bases and J lost 4, with 9 bases in between.

This chain uses TRBV12-3 or TRBV12-4 with TRBJ2-7; TRBD1 agrees at 9 bases. The CDR3 sequence is 14 residues long. V shed 7 bases, J shed 5 bases, and the junction held 9 bases outside the gene matches. The CDR3 DNA is TGTGCCAGCAAGACGGGACAGGGACTCCACGAGCAGTACTTC. It yields the protein CASKTGQGLHEQYF.

CDR3 DNA: TGTGCCAGCAGCTTAGATAAGTCGGAGACCCAGTACTTC. Amino acids: CASSLDKSETQYF. The gene calls are TRBV7-8 and TRBJ2-5; no clear D gene. Germline V gives CDR1 SGHVS, CDR2 FQNEAQ. Trimming removed 1 base from V and 5 bases from J, with 8 bases in between. The CDR3 totals 13 residues.

The chain recombines TRBV20-1 with TRBJ2-7, with D perhaps TRBD1 or TRBD2 (6 bases each). CDR3 length: 12 amino acids. The ends were cut back, 3 bases at V and 3 bases at J, with 9 bases in the middle. Germline loops: CDR1 DFQATT, CDR2 SNEGSKA (reference sequence). The CDR3 protein is CSARRGDYEQYF. In DNA, the CDR3 is TGCAGTGCTAGGAGGGGGGACTACGAGCAGTACTTC.

This clonotype was detected only a few times. The J gene is TRBJ2-5, the V gene TRBV12-3 or TRBV12-4; 10 bases align to TRBD1. Gene TRBJ2-1 matches the end of the DNA better, so the J call may be wrong. The CDR3 has 15 residues. CDR3: CASSSRTRDRGEQFF. CDR3 in DNA: TGTGCCAGCAGTTCCCGTACCCGGGACAGGGGTGAGCAGTTCTTC.

This clonotype was recorded many times. This chain links TRBV20-1 with TRBJ2-1, with 11 bases aligning to TRBD2. The CDR3 sequence is 16 residues long. Per germline, CDR1 DFQATT and CDR2 SNEGSKA (reference sequence). V lost 1 base and J lost 8; bases outside the gene matches: 10. CDR3 region: CSARVLAGATPHEQFF. The CDR3 DNA follows: TGCAGTGCTAGAGTACTAGCGGGGGCTACCCCCCATGAGCAGTTCTTC.

CDR3 in amino acids: CASSPRTGGYQETQYF. In DNA form, the CDR3 reads TGTGCCAGCAGTCCACGGACAGGAGGGTACCAAGAGACCCAGTACTTC. The V call is TRBV12-3 or TRBV12-4, the J call TRBJ2-5, with a possible D match to TRBD1 (7 bases). V was pared by 5 bases and J by 0 bases, with 16 bases between. The CDR3 totals 16 residues.

The chain is built from TRBV2 and TRBJ1-2; D is uncertain. V shed 6 bases and J shed 2 bases, with 7 bases lying between them. Germline V gene data show CDR1 as SNHLY and CDR2 as FYNNEI. This CDR3 is 12 amino acids long. In nucleotides, the CDR3 is TGTGCCAGCAGGGTAGGGAACTATGGCTACACCTTC. Encoded protein: CASRVGNYGYTF.

This clonotype was seen more than once but under ten times. The chain combines TRBV5-1 with TRBJ2-2; D ambiguous. Germline V gene sequence: CDR1 SGHRS, CDR2 YFSETQ. This CDR3 region has 16 residues. Trimming stripped 0 bases from V and 2 bases from J, with 11 bases between. CDR3 coding DNA: TGCGCCAGCAGCTTGGCCTCGGGTAAAAACACCGGGGAGCTGTTTTTT. Translation gives CASSLASGKNTGELFF.

The V gene is TRBV24-1, the J gene TRBJ1-2, with D uncertain. Germline CDR1 and CDR2: KGHDR and SFDVKD. The CDR3 runs 12 residues. Trimming stripped 8 bases from V and 4 bases from J, with 10 bases between. As DNA, the CDR3 is TGTGCCACCATGCAAAATTTCTATGGCTACACCTTC. Residues: CATMQNFYGYTF.

This clonotype was seen a handful of times. This sequence joins TRBV7-2 and TRBJ2-7; 8 bases agree with TRBD2. From germline, CDR1 is SGHTA and CDR2 FQGNSA. The CDR3 is 15 residues long. V trimming: 2 bases; J trimming: 2 bases; junction bases outside the gene matches: 5. CDR3 bases: TGTGCCAGCAGCTTATCGGGACTAGTCACCTACGAGCAGTACTTC. This encodes CASSLSGLVTYEQYF.

The rearrangement uses TRBV4-3 and TRBJ2-2; 7 bases map to TRBD2. Germline-derived CDR1 and CDR2 are LGHNA and YSLEER. The CDR3 extends over 15 amino acids. V was pared by 0 bases and J by 6 bases, with 4 bases of the junction left unmatched. The CDR3: CASSQDFGGAGELFF. The CDR3 DNA follows: TGCGCCAGCAGCCAAGATTTTGGGGGGGCCGGGGAGCTGTTTTTT.

This rearrangement joins TRBV7-9 to TRBJ1-1; no clear D. CDR1 and CDR2 (germline): SEHNR, FQNEAQ (reference sequence). The CDR3 runs to 14 residues. V was shortened by 1 base and J by 1 base, with 7 bases between the two germline ends. Here the CDR3 reads CASSLVRTNTEAFF. In DNA form, the CDR3 reads TGTGCCAGCAGCTTAGTACGGACGAACACTGAAGCTTTCTTT.

This chain links TRBV6-2 or TRBV6-3 with TRBJ2-5; TRBD1 matches at 7 bases. V gave up 4 bases and J gave up 4 bases; unmatched junction bases: 12. Germline V CDR1 and CDR2: MNHEY, SVGEGT. CDR3 length equals 16 residues. CDR3 in DNA: TGTGCCAGCAGTTCCTCGGACAGGCTTCAGGGAGAGACCCAGTACTTC. Translated: CASSSSDRLQGETQYF.

This clonotype was counted only a few times. J is TRBJ1-1 and V is TRBV6-5, with D tentatively TRBD1 (5 bases). The length of the CDR3 is 13 residues. Trimming removed 6 bases from V and 7 bases from J, with 15 bases in between. Germline V CDR1 and CDR2: MNHEY, SVGAGI. The DNA of the CDR3 is TGTGCCAGCAGACGCGGGGGGATTGGTGAAGCTTTCTTT. Amino acid sequence: CASRRGGIGEAFF.

This clonotype showed up just a few times. The chain joins TRBV6-5 to TRBJ2-5, with 12 bases identical to TRBD2. The J call may be incorrect, as the DNA end agrees better with TRBJ2-7. Germline V gene data show CDR1 as MNHEY and CDR2 as SVGAGI. The CDR3 is 19 residues long. The CDR3 sequence is CASSYSELAGGPSRYEQYF. CDR3 sequence (DNA): TGTGCCAGCAGTTACTCCGAGCTAGCGGGAGGGCCTTCTAGATACGAGCAGTACTTC.

This sequence joins TRBV9 and TRBJ2-7; TRBD2 matches 11 bases. CDR3 size: 15 residues. Per germline, CDR1 SGDLS and CDR2 YYNGEE. V gave up 2 bases and J gave up 3 bases; unmatched junction bases: 4. The CDR3: CASSVEGTSGYEQYF. CDR3 coding DNA: TGTGCCAGCAGCGTCGAGGGGACTAGCGGCTACGAGCAGTACTTC. Full variable domain (remainder filled in from reference TRBV9 and TRBJ2-7): DSGVTQTPKHLITATGQRVTLRCSPRSGDLSVYWYQQSLDQGLQFLIQYYNGEERAKGNILERFSAQQFPDLHSELNLSSLELGDSALYFCASSVEGTSGYEQYFGPGTRLTVT.

The CDR3 DNA reads as TGTGCCAGCAGCTTATGGGCGGGATCCTACAATGAGCAGTTCTTC. Its protein product is CASSLWAGSYNEQFF. This chain links TRBV7-2 with TRBJ2-1; perhaps TRBD2 as D (6 bases). Germline CDR1 reads SGHTA; CDR2 reads FQGNSA. CDR3 length equals 15 residues. With 2 bases removed from V and 1 base from J, the gap between germline ends came to 9 bases.

This clonotype appeared a few times. This chain links TRBV2 with TRBJ2-5, with TRBD1 matching 9 bases. Matching the DNA end better, TRBJ2-7 makes the J call doubtful. CDR1 and CDR2 from the germline V gene are SNHLY and FYNNEI. The CDR3 is 14 residues long. Here the CDR3 DNA reads TGTGCCAGCAGTGCCGGGACAGGGCCCCACGAGCAGTACTTC. As protein: CASSAGTGPHEQYF.

This clonotype has more than one count but fewer than ten. The chain joins TRBV5-1 to TRBJ2-5; no firm D call. The J call may be wrong; the DNA end is better matched by TRBJ2-7. The CDR3 runs 14 residues. CDR1 SGHRS and CDR2 YFSETQ come from the germline V gene. CDR3 coding DNA: TGCGCCAGCAGCTCCCCGATGAAAAGGTACGAGCAGTACTTC. As protein: CASSSPMKRYEQYF.